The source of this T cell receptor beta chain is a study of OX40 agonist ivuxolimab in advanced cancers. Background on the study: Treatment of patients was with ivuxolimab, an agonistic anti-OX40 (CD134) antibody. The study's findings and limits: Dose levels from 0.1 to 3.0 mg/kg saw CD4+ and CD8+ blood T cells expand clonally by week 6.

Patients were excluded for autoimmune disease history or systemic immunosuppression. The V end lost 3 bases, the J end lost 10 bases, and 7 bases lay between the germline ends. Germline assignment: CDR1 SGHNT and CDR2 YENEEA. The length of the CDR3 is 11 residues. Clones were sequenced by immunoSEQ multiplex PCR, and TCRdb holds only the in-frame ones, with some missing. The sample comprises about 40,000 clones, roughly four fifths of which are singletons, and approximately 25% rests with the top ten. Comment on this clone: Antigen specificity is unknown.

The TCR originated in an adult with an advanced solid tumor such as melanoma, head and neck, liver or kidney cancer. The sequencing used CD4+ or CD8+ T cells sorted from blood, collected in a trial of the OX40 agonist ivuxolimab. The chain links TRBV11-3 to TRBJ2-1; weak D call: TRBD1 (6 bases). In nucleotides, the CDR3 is TGTGCCAGCAGCTTTAGGGGGGAGCAGTTCTTC. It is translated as CASSFRGEQFF.